A selection of T cell receptor beta chains follows, all from one sample in a study of shared clonotypes between healthy human individuals. Libraries were prepared by immunoSEQ multiplex PCR; TCRdb keeps only in-frame clonotypes and omits some of them. The sample holds about 1.4 million clones, roughly 96% seen once. The sequencing sample was made of naive CD4+ T cells sorted from blood. These TCRs come from a man aged 25 to 40 in good health. The CDR3 runs from the conserved cysteine through the conserved F or W. The D gene is left open where the match is weak. The size entry is marked missing in some rows and otherwise reads once, few, many or a size class.

d_gene,v_gene,abundance,j_gene,CDR3nt,CDR3aa
-,TRBV27,-,TRBJ2-1,TGTGCCAGCAGTTTGATCGGGAGCTCCTACAATGAGCAGTTCTTC,CASSLIGSSYNEQFF
TRBD2,TRBV25-1,-,TRBJ2-7,TGTGCCAGCAGTGTGGGGACTAGCGGATACGAGCAGTACTTC,CASSVGTSGYEQYF
TRBD1,TRBV14,-,TRBJ1-4,TGTGCCAGCAGCCAGACAGGGGGCTCGACTAATGAAAAACTGTTTTTT,CASSQTGGSTNEKLFF
-,TRBV6-5,-,TRBJ2-5,TGTGCCAGCAGTGGACTAAAATGGGAGACCCAGTACTTC,CASSGLKWETQYF
TRBD1,TRBV28,-,TRBJ2-7,TGTGCCAGCGAGGATCCCGGGACAGGGACCTACGAGCAGTACTTC,CASEDPGTGTYEQYF
-,TRBV5-4,-,TRBJ1-5,TGTGCCAGCAGCTTGAATGCGGGTCAGCCCCAGCATTTT,CASSLNAGQPQHF
-,TRBV11-3,-,TRBJ2-1,TGTGCCAGCAGCTCCCGCCAGGGGCCTTACTACAATGAGCAGTTCTTC,CASSSRQGPYYNEQFF
-,TRBV18,-,TRBJ1-3,TGTGCCAGCTCACCAACGGGAGGGCCTATCTCTGGAAACACCATATATTTT,CASSPTGGPISGNTIYF
TRBD2,TRBV6-5,-,TRBJ2-7,TGTGCCAGCAGTAGACCGGGACTAGGTTCCTACGAGCAGTACTTC,CASSRPGLGSYEQYF
-,TRBV5-1,-,TRBJ2-3,TGCGCCAGCAGCTTGTTACAGGGCACAGATACGCAGTATTTT,CASSLLQGTDTQYF
-,TRBV28,-,TRBJ2-7,TGTGCCAGCAGTCAGCGCAGGGTTTCCTACGAGCAGTACTTC,CASSQRRVSYEQYF
-,TRBV10-1,-,TRBJ2-1,TGCGCCAGCAGTGAGTCCCTACCAGGAGAGCAGTTCTTC,CASSESLPGEQFF
TRBD1,TRBV6-6,-,TRBJ2-1,TGTGCCAGCAGGCGACAGGGGCCGCTGTTCTTC,CASRRQGPLFF
-,TRBV6-6,-,TRBJ1-1,TGTGCCAGCAGTTACTCAGGGTTCACTGAAGCTTTCTTT,CASSYSGFTEAFF
-,TRBV5-1,-,TRBJ1-4,TGCGCCAGCAGCTTGGCCAACGCCGGGGTTCGGGAAAAACTGTTTTTT,CASSLANAGVREKLFF
TRBD1,TRBV7-9,-,TRBJ1-4,TGTGCCAGCAGCCCCGATTTTTGGGACAGTAATGAAAAACTGTTTTTT,CASSPDFWDSNEKLFF
-,TRBV15,-,TRBJ1-1,TGTGCCACCAGCAGAACTGGGACGGGGGAAGCTTTCTTT,CATSRTGTGEAFF
-,TRBV15,-,TRBJ2-7,TGTGCCACCAGCAGAGGGAGAGCCGGGGGGCTCTACGAGCAGTACTTC,CATSRGRAGGLYEQYF
-,TRBV9,-,TRBJ2-3,TGTGCCAGCAGCGTTCAAAGTCGATGGGGGCCCACAGATACGCAGTATTTT,CASSVQSRWGPTDTQYF
-,TRBV7-3,-,TRBJ1-3,TGTGCCAGCAGAAACCTGTCTGGAAACACCATATATTTT,CASRNLSGNTIYF
-,TRBV7-3,once,TRBJ2-1,TGTGCCAGCAGCCCGAGGACGGCCGGAGATGAGCAGTTCTTC,CASSPRTAGDEQFF
-,TRBV9,-,TRBJ2-3,TGTGCCAGCAGCGTAGGGTCCCAGGGTACGGCAGATACGCAGTATTTT,CASSVGSQGTADTQYF
TRBD1,TRBV27,once,TRBJ2-3,TGTGCCAGCAGGACCGGACAGGGGGCGTCGGATACGCAGTATTTT,CASRTGQGASDTQYF
-,TRBV6-5,-,TRBJ2-5,TGTGCCAGCAGTTACTCGAACCACCAAGAGACCCAGTACTTC,CASSYSNHQETQYF
TRBD2,TRBV7-2,-,TRBJ2-3,TGTGCCAGCAGCCCGTCCGGGACTAGCGCGTTTCTACCAACAGATACGCAGTATTTT,CASSPSGTSAFLPTDTQYF
-,TRBV11-2,-,TRBJ2-7,TGTGCCAGCAGCTTAGATCGGCGGGGGCACGAGCAGTACTTC,CASSLDRRGHEQYF
-,TRBV6-5,-,TRBJ2-3,TGTGCCAGCAGTTACGTCGGGGCCCCAGATACGCAGTATTTT,CASSYVGAPDTQYF
-,TRBV5-1,few,TRBJ1-2,TGCGCCAGCAGCTCTTTTAACTATGGCTACACCTTC,CASSSFNYGYTF
-,TRBV6-4,-,TRBJ1-2,TGTGCCAGCAGGTCAGGGATCGGTGGCTACACCTTC,CASRSGIGGYTF
-,TRBV5-4,-,TRBJ2-1,TGTGCCAGCAGCTTGGAAGCGGGAAGGGGGGAGCAGTTCTTC,CASSLEAGRGEQFF
-,TRBV6-1,-,TRBJ2-1,TGTGCCAGCAGTGAAGTGGGGTTGAGCAAATTCTTC,CASSEVGLSKFF
TRBD2,TRBV2,-,TRBJ2-7,TGTGCCAGTACGACTAGCTGGAACTCCTACGAGCAGTACTTC,CASTTSWNSYEQYF
TRBD1,TRBV7-3,-,TRBJ2-3,TGTGCCAGCAGCTCCCACAGGGGGACCACAGATACGCAGTATTTT,CASSSHRGTTDTQYF
-,TRBV19,-,TRBJ2-1,TGTGCCAGTAGACTCTCCGACAGCTTTCTTAATGAGCAGTTCTTC,CASRLSDSFLNEQFF
TRBD2,TRBV5-1,-,TRBJ2-5,TGCGCCAGCAGTTCTTCTAGCGGTGCTGAGACCCAGTACTTC,CASSSSSGAETQYF
-,TRBV2,-,TRBJ2-2,TGTGCCAGCAGTGAAGGGGAGAACACCGGGGAGCTGTTTTTT,CASSEGENTGELFF